This paragraph covers one T cell receptor (beta chain) sequence. It has no known antigen specificity. One base away there is no much larger clone; base qualities are not given. This specimen belongs to a study of early T cells in non-severe SARS-CoV-2 infection listed by TCRdb under 2021. Broadly, across the study: Because TCR sequencing relied on bulk RNA taken from unsorted whole blood, pairing of alpha and beta chains was not possible. Overall study results and their limits: VDJdb matching was skewed toward anti-spike CD8 responses and likely underestimated virus-specific expansions, missing private and CD4 specificities.

A case-control design nested within a healthcare worker cohort in London, UK, was used, with weekly nasopharyngeal swab PCR tests and blood sampling performed. Healthcare workers were recruited between 23 and 31 March 2020, during the week of the UK lockdown, and were followed weekly for up to about 16 weeks. Including the terminal cysteine and phenylalanine, the CDR3 comprises 13 residues. CDR3 DNA is the only sequence kept; it has 39 bases, read in frame from the first base. Based on the germline V gene, the CDR1 and CDR2 sequences are SQVTM and ANQGSEA. The germline V and J ends show losses of 6 bases and 0 bases respectively, and no gene match explains 2 bases of the junction. The library was produced with 5' RACE. TCRdb records NextSeq 500 as the sequencer. In the TCR library protocol, unique molecular identifiers were attached to individual cDNA molecules to correct for PCR bias and sequencing error. Both TCR alpha and beta chains were sequenced, and tight co-correlation was observed between alpha and beta sequence abundances in each sample. The original pipeline was this. Decombinator V4 was used to annotate the V gene, J gene and CDR3 of the TCR sequences. Expanded TCRs were defined as changing significantly between any two time points under a Poisson model with p below 0.0001. Abundances of TCRs were expressed as counts per million after normalisation to the total number of TCRs sequenced in each sample. MAIT TCRs were defined by TRAV1-2 paired with TRAJ12, TRAJ20 or TRAJ33, and iNKT TCRs by TRAV10 paired with TRAJ18. VDJdb, accessed on 1 November 2021, was searched for TCRs annotated for CMV, EBV and SARS-CoV-2, and TCRs annotated for more than one antigen were excluded. The public reads were quality trimmed at Q25 with fastp and then assembled into clones with MiXCR by TCRdb, keeping productive beta chains. Every entry covers one CDR3 protein and lists the most common genes and DNA from its rows. The V and J calls shown here were made by TCRdb, not taken from the authors' results. This sample is represented by 70,000 or so distinct CDR3 sequences; 12% of them were singletons. The top ten constitute roughly 3.8% of the sample.

This TCR came from an adult who was a healthcare worker with PCR-confirmed SARS-CoV-2 infection or an uninfected control (not recorded which). The rearrangement combines TRBV29-1 with TRBJ2-3; 8 bases in the middle match TRBD2. Sequenced: whole blood. The CDR3 region: CSVASGSTDTQYF. The DNA sequence reads TGCAGCGTCGCTAGCGGGAGCACAGATACGCAGTATTTT.